This T cell receptor (beta chain) appears in the sequencing data of a study of response to subunit inactivated influenza vaccine (dated by TCRdb to between 2017 and 2018). Regarding the study in general: The study used deep quantitative T cell receptor repertoire profiling to track responses to a trivalent subunit inactivated influenza vaccine.

The study at large found these results: According to the authors, only a limited number of new T cells may be recruited by each seasonal influenza vaccination.

The library was produced with RT-PCR. Reads for this sample came from an Illumina HiSeq 2500. TCRdb reprocessing: public reads trimmed at Q25 with fastp, clones called with MiXCR, in-frame beta chains kept. When rows share a CDR3 protein, they turn into one entry using the most common DNA and genes. This sample lists hundreds of thousands of distinct CDR3 sequences; 12% were detected once. The ten largest make up more than 8.5% of the sample. With regard to this clonotype: Its recognized antigen is unknown. Per-base quality was not reported, and no clone a single base away is much larger than it.

Clipping removes 1 base from V and 5 bases from J, with 8 as the unmatched junction base count. The CDR3 numbers 16 residues from cysteine through phenylalanine. Only the CDR3 part of the read is kept: 48 bases, read in frame from the first base. CDR1 and CDR2 (MNHEY, SVGAGI) derive from the germline V gene. The rearrangement joined TRBV6-5 to TRBJ2-3, with 8 bases in between that match TRBD2. The source of this sequence is a man between 50 and 59 years old who received an inactivated influenza vaccine. Donor details come from another sample of the same person, matched by shared clones. Specimen: PBMCs from blood, collected on the day of vaccination. The nucleotide sequence is TGTGCCAGCAGTTACTACCGGGAGGGCCGCGGAGATACGCAGTATTTT. It specifies CASSYYREGRGDTQYF.